This entry concerns a single T cell receptor beta chain. Its antigen is still unknown. The data belong to a study of CD8+ T cells in alopecia areata. Alopecia areata patients provided lesional scalp punch biopsies and peripheral blood, both collected for the study. It was from PBMCs that CD4+ and CD8+ T cells were sorted. Isolated RNA was reverse transcribed into cDNA used as the sequencing template. Generated by immunoSEQ multiplex PCR, the TCRdb table keeps only in-frame clones and is missing some. The data show some 120,000 clones, with approximately 47% seen just once and over 9.5% held by the top ten. The V and J ends lost 7 bases and 1 base respectively, with 8 bases between them. The germline V gene encodes CDR1 SQVTM and CDR2 ANQGSEA. The length of the CDR3 is 11 residues. Study-level points and caveats: Scalp data also include sequences from resident alphabeta T cells of normal skin.

This TCR came from a human donor with alopecia areata. The genes are TRBV29-1 and TRBJ2-7, with no clear D. Sample: NKG2D-low CD8+ T cells sorted from blood. This CDR3 is CSATFSYEQYF. The DNA for the CDR3 is TGCAGCGCGACGTTTTCCTACGAGCAGTACTTC.